Following are 5 T cell receptor beta chains from one sample sequenced in a study of shared clonotypes between healthy human individuals (dated by TCRdb to 2018 to 2020). CD8 naive samples were obtained by positive selection for CCR7 among CD45RO-negative cells, yielding a CD45RA+CCR7+ population from which TemRA cells were excluded. The method behind the library was the immunoSEQ multiplex PCR assay. What TCRdb holds here is the immuneACCESS table cut down to in-frame rearrangements. Part of the clones is not present; checked against another copy, under half of the missing clones reflect an unresolved V gene, and the others are unexplained. The table for this sample lists roughly 600,000 clones; about 98% of them were counted only once. Approximately 0.33% of the sample lies in the top ten. Sequencing was done on a sample of naive CD8+ T cells sorted from blood. The meaning of the sample's cell subset or site label: CD45RA+CCR7+. Receptors originate from a man aged 30-40 years in good health.

The chain recombines TRBV7-6 with TRBJ1-2; 9 bases agree with TRBD1. Germline values: CDR1 SGHVS, CDR2 FNYEAQ. The CDR3 loop spans 16 amino acids. J gave up 4 bases and V 5 bases, and 11 bases lay outside the gene matches. This CDR3 is CASSPVPGQGTYGYTF. The CDR3 DNA follows: TGTGCCAGCAGCCCGGTCCCGGGACAGGGAACCTATGGCTACACCTTC.

This chain uses TRBV11-2 with TRBJ1-2; the match to TRBD1 covers 10 bases. J was trimmed by 4 bases and V by 4 bases; bases with no gene match: 0. This CDR3 spans 13 amino acids. Germline assignment: CDR1 SGHAT and CDR2 FQNNGV. CDR3 region: CASSWDRGYGYTF. CDR3 nucleotide sequence: TGTGCCAGCAGCTGGGACAGGGGCTATGGCTACACCTTC.

The rearrangement uses TRBV18 and TRBJ2-1, with TRBD2 as a possible D gene (5 bases). CDR1 is KGHSH, CDR2 LQKENI, per germline. Between the trimmed V and J ends, which lost 3 bases and 4 bases, there was a span of 13 bases. CDR3 length: 15 residues. CDR3: CASSPPGESYNEQFF. DNA of the CDR3: TGTGCCAGCTCACCCCCCGGGGAGTCTTACAATGAGCAGTTCTTC.

The CDR3 bases are TGTGCCAGCAGCTTACAAAGCGGCCTAGCGGGAGGCGAGCAGTACTTC. Translated, it gives CASSLQSGLAGGEQYF. The genes are TRBV7-8 and TRBJ2-7; TRBD2 matches at 11 bases. Germline V gene sequence: CDR1 SGHVS, CDR2 FQNEAQ. The CDR3 spans 16 residues. V was clipped by 2 bases and J by 6 bases; unmatched bases: 9.

The V call is TRBV18, the J call TRBJ1-1, with D possibly being TRBD1 (6 bases). CDR1 and CDR2 from the germline V gene are KGHSH and LQKENI. The CDR3 consists of 14 residues. Trimming cost V 3 bases and J 4 bases, with 12 bases left between them. The CDR3 protein is CASSPRQVVTEAFF. The CDR3 DNA sequence: TGTGCCAGCTCACCGAGACAGGTGGTCACTGAAGCTTTCTTT. Together with reference TRBV18 and TRBJ1-1, the CDR3 gives the full variable domain: NAGVMQNPRHLVRRRGQEARLRCSPMKGHSHVYWYRQLPEEGLKFMVYLQKENIIDESGMPKERFSAEFPKEGPSILRIQQVVRGDSAAYFCASSPRQVVTEAFFGQGTRLTVV.